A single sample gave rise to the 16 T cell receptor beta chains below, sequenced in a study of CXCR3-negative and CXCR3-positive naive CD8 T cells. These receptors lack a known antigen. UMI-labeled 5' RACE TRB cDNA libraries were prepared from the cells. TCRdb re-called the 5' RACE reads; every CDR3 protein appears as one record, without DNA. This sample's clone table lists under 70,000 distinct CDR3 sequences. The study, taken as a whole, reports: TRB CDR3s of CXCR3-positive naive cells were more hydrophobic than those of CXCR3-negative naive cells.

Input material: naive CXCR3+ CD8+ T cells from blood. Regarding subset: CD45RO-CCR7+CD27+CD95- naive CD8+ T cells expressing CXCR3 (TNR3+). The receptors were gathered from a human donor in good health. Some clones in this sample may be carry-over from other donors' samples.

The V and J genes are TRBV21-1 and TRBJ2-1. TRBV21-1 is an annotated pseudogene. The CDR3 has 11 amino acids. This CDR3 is CASSKGLEQFF.

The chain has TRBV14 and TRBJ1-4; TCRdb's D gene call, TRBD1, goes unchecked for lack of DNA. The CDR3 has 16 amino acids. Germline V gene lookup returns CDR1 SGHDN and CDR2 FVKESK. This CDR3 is CASSHTLDRENKKLFF. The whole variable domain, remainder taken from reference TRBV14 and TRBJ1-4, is EAGVTQFPSHSVIEKGQTVTLRCDPISGHDNLYWYRRVMGKEIKFLLHFVKESKQDESGMPNNRFLAERTGGTYSTLKVQPAELEDSGVYFCASSHTLDRENKKLFFGSGTQLSVL.

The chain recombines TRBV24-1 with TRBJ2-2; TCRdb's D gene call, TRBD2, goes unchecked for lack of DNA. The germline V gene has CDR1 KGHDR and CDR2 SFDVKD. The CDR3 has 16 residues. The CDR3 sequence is CATSDFGATNTGELFF.

The CDR3 region is CSVAGTYEQYF. The chain links TRBV29-1 to TRBJ2-7. Germline lookup yields CDR1 SQVTM and CDR2 ANQGSEA. The CDR3 has 11 residues.

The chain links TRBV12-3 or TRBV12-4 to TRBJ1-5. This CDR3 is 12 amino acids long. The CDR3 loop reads CASSLNDQPQHF.

The CDR3 here is CAWKWRGNDEAFF. The rearrangement links TRBV30 to TRBJ1-1. This CDR3 spans 13 amino acids. The germline gives CDR1 GTSNPN, CDR2 SVGIG (reference sequence).

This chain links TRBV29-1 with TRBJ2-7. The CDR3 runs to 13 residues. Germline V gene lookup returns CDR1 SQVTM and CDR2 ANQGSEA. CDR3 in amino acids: CSVEQGTPYEQYF.

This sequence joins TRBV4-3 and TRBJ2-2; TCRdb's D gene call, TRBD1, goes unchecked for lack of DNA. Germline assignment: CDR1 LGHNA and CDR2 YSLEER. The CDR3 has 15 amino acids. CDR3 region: CASSKGTGYTGELFF.

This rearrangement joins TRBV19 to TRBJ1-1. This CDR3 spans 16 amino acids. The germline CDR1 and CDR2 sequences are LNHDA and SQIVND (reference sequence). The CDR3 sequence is CASSIDPETPNTEAFF.

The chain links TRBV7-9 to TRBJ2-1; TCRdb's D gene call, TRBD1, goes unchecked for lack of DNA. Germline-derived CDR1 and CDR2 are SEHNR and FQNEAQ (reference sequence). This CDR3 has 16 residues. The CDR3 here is CASSQGVAGGRDEQFF.

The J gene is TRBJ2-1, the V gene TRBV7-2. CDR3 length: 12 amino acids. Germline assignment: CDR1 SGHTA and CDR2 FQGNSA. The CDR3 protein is CASSPEYNEQFF.

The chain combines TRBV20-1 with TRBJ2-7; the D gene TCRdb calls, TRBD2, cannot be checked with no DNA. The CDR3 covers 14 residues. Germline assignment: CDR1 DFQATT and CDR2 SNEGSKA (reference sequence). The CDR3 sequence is CSARGLAGVYEQYF.

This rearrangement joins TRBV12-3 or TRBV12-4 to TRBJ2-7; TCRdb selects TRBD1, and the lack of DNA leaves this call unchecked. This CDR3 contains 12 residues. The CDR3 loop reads CASSLGATEQYF.

This CDR3 is CASSEWPEQYF. V is TRBV6-2 or TRBV6-3 and J is TRBJ2-7. CDR1 and CDR2 from the germline V gene are MNHEY and SVGEGT. The CDR3 loop spans 11 amino acids.

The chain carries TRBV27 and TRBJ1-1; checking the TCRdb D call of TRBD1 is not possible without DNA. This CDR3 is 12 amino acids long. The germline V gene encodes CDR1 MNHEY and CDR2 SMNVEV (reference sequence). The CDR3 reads CASTDSHGWAFF.

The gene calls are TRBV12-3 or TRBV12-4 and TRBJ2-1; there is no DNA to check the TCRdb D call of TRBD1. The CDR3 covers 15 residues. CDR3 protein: CASSFPGQTYNEQFF.